This record concerns one T cell receptor (beta chain) sequence. This sample was included in a study of blood T cell repertoires in COVID-19. The overall study: Material from acute and convalescent COVID-19 was sourced from the United States, Italy and Spain. From T cells, B-cell-depleted T cells, or PBMCs came the material, which was cDNA or gDNA.

Study processing details: By means of reference gene primer amplification, nucleated cell counts were estimated. Sequencing was performed with immunoSEQ multiplex PCR; in TCRdb, only in-frame clones are kept and a portion is missing. V and J calls and clone size are as listed in that table; D and trimming were resolved from the DNA. Of roughly 310,000 clones listed, approximately 87% were seen once; the top ten hold 2.9%. It was during active infection that Seattle patients were enrolled and then longitudinally followed. The V end lost 0 bases, the J end lost 0 bases, and 11 bases lay between the germline ends. CDR3 size: 16 residues. Germline loops: CDR1 SGHRS, CDR2 YFSETQ.

Source material: peripheral blood. The V and J genes are TRBV5-1 and TRBJ2-3, with D perhaps matching TRBD1 (5 bases). The source is a woman aged 25 to 39 with COVID-19, enrolled during active disease. In DNA form, the CDR3 reads TGCGCCAGCAGCTTGGTGGTAGGGGCCAGCACAGATACGCAGTATTTT. Its protein is CASSLVVGASTDTQYF. Full variable domain (remainder filled in from reference TRBV5-1 and TRBJ2-3): KAGVTQTPRYLIKTRGQQVTLSCSPISGHRSVSWYQQTPGQGLQFLFEYFSETQRNKGNFPGRFSGRQFSNSRSEMNVSTLELGDSALYLCASSLVVGASTDTQYFGPGTRLTVL.